This T cell receptor beta chain was observed in a study of blood T cell repertoires in COVID-19 (dated by TCRdb to 2020 to 2021). The study in broad terms: Samples from collaborators originated in the United States, Italy and Spain and spanned both the acute and convalescent phases of COVID-19. The prospective study material was composed of cDNA or gDNA derived from T cells, B-cell-depleted T cells, or PBMCs. The dataset comprised deeply sampled blood TCRbeta repertoires from subjects exposed to, actively infected with, or recovered from COVID-19. A freely available public database, intended as a resource for researchers studying the immune response to SARS-CoV-2, is where the repertoires were released. Samples were obtained from the ongoing ImmuneRACE study (first 160 participants) and from 1,254 subjects provided by 6 global collaborators. The sample metadata nearly always contained a de-identified subject ID, COVID-19 status, age in years and sex. Where HLA class I and class II types were available, the types were taken from metadata supplied by the sample provider, not from assay-based typing.

Concerning this clone itself: Its specific antigen is unknown. No clone much larger than this one lies a single base away; base qualities are absent.

TCRbeta CDR3 regions were amplified from genomic DNA by means of the immunoSEQ Assay, a bias-controlled multiplex PCR. Processing in the source paper ran as follows. Nucleated cell counts per sample were estimated from amplification of reference gene primers within the assay. Sequence reads were collapsed and filtered to measure the absolute abundance of every unique TCRbeta CDR3 rearrangement. For each sample, productive Simpson clonality was calculated as the square root of Simpson's diversity index over productive rearrangements. Not all clones reach the TCRdb copy of this immuneACCESS table, which keeps in-frame sequences only. Checked studies attribute under half of the gap to unresolved V genes and leave the rest unexplained. That table gives V, J and clone size, and the DNA gave D and trimming. Present in this sample are approximately 300,000 clones, around four fifths of which were seen just once. The ten most abundant clones make up about 1.2% of the sample.

Whole blood was collected in K2EDTA tubes by collaborating institutions according to the institutions' own protocols. For TCRbeta analysis, collaborators shipped samples as frozen whole blood, isolated PBMCs, or DNA extracted from either of those sample types. The junction shows trimming of 0 bases on V and 9 bases on J, plus 11 bases between the germline ends. CDR1 and CDR2 (KGHDR, SFDVKD) derive from the germline V gene. Measured from the cysteine to the phenylalanine, the CDR3 is 15 residues long. The sequence is cut down to CDR3 DNA, 45 bases in frame from base 1. Points the paper makes about the study in general: The quantity of clinical and demographic metadata differed by source and by participant and was supplied without curation.

Sequencing was carried out using peripheral blood. The sequence came from a woman in her fifties or sixties with acute or convalescent COVID-19. The chain is assembled from TRBV24-1 and TRBJ1-6; too little of a D gene remains to name it. The CDR3 region has the sequence CATSDLSDEGSPLHF. The DNA reads TGTGCCACCAGTGATTTGTCAGACGAGGGTTCACCCCTCCACTTT.